This TCR beta chain was found in a study of blood T cell repertoires in COVID-19. Study details: The analysed material was cDNA or gDNA that came from T cells, B-cell-depleted T cells, or PBMCs.

In the source study's methods: Reference gene primer amplification yielded estimated nucleated cell counts. Profiling relied on immunoSEQ multiplex PCR, and the TCRdb table lists in-frame clones only, not all of them. The DNA was the basis for D and trimming; V, J and clone size are from that table. The sample consists of tens of thousands of clones, roughly four fifths of them appearing once. This CDR3 has 16 residues. Trimming at V came to 2 bases and at J to 5 bases, leaving 7 bases not matched to a gene. Per germline, CDR1 MNHEY and CDR2 SVGEGT. Sequencing used peripheral blood. The V gene is TRBV6-2 or TRBV6-3, the J gene TRBJ2-3, with 10 bases lining up with TRBD1. This receptor was identified in a human donor in a cohort sampled during active COVID-19. DNA for the CDR3: TGTGCCAGCAGTTACGGGGGGGGACAGGGGAGAGATACGCAGTATTTT. Protein sequence: CASSYGGGQGRDTQYF.